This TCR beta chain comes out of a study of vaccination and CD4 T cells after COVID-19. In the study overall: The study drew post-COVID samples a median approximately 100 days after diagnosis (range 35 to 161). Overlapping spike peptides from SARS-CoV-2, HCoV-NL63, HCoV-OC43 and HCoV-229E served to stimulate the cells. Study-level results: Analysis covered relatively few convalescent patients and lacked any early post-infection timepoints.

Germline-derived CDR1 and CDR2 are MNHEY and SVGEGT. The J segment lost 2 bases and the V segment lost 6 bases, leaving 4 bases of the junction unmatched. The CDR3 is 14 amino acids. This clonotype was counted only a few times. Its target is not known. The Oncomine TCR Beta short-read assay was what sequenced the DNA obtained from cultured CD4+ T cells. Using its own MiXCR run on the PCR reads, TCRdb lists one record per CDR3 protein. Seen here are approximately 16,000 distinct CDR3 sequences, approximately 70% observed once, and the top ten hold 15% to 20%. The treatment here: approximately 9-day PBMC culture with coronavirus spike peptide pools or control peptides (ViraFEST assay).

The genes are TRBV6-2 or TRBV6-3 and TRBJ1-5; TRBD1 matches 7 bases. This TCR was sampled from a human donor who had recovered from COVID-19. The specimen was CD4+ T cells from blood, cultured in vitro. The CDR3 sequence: CASSLDRRNQPQHF. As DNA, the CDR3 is TGTGCCAGCAGCCTGGACAGGCGCAATCAGCCCCAGCATTTT.